This TCR beta chain was sequenced for a study of blood T cells in healthy people across ages. This CDR3 comprises 18 residues. Germline assignment: CDR1 MGHDK and CDR2 SYGVNS. For the second PCR, which ran for about 6 to 11 cycles, a sample-barcoded 5' primer and a J-beta primer mix were used. A template-switch adaptor that had 12 random nucleotides put a tag on each cDNA molecule. TCRdb fed the 5' RACE reads into MiXCR, producing one record per CDR3 protein. Of roughly 800,000 distinct CDR3 sequences listed, roughly 60% were seen once; the top ten hold around 22%. This clonotype originated in a man aged 25 to 40 in good health. The chain has TRBV25-1 and TRBJ2-1, with TRBD1 matching 8 bases. With the DNA end fitting TRBJ2-7 better, the J assignment may be wrong. Sequences were obtained from blood. CDR3 region: CASSDASGTGRLGYEQYF. The CDR3 DNA reads TGTGCCAGCAGTGATGCATCCGGGACAGGTCGATTAGGCTACGAGCAGTACTTC.